The 4 T cell receptor beta chains listed next were all sequenced from one sample in a study of T cells after yellow fever vaccination. TCRdb re-analysed the 5' RACE reads in MiXCR, keeping a single row per CDR3 protein. Among hundreds of thousands of distinct CDR3 sequences listed, around a sixth were seen once. The sequencing here drew on PBMCs, taken before the yellow fever booster vaccination. All receptors come from a man aged 18 to 29 who received the YFV17D yellow fever vaccine.

The gene calls are TRBV7-9 and TRBJ1-1; D is possibly TRBD1 (5 bases). CDR1 and CDR2 from the germline V gene are SEHNR and FQNEAQ (reference sequence). The CDR3 runs 15 residues. V was clipped by 11 bases and J by 0 bases, with 19 bases between them. CDR3 residues: CAAAQRGGVNTEAFF. The CDR3 DNA sequence: TGTGCCGCAGCCCAGCGCGGGGGGGTGAACACTGAAGCTTTCTTT. The variable domain in full, completed from reference TRBV7-9 and TRBJ1-1, reads DTGVSQNPRHKITKRGQNVTFRCDPISEHNRLYWYRQTLGQGPEFLTYFQNEAQLEKSRLLSDRFSAERPKGSFSTLEIQRTEQGDSAMYLCAAAQRGGVNTEAFFGQGTRLTVV.

This clonotype was seen a handful of times. The V gene is TRBV28, the J gene TRBJ1-1, with D maybe TRBD1 (5 bases). The germline V gene has CDR1 MDHEN and CDR2 SYDVKM. The CDR3 covers 14 residues. V was shortened by 10 bases and J by 0 bases, with 15 bases between the two germline ends. In nucleotides, the CDR3 is TGTGCCATCCTCAGGGCGGGGATGAACACTGAAGCTTTCTTT. This encodes CAILRAGMNTEAFF.

This clonotype was seen only a few times. The chain combines TRBV18 with TRBJ1-3, with 10 bases matching TRBD1. Germline-derived CDR1 and CDR2 are KGHSH and LQKENI. CDR3 size: 17 residues. The junction had 6 bases not matched to a gene; V was cut back by 2 bases and J by 2 bases. CDR3 protein: CASSPTVGQGAGNTIYF. CDR3 coding DNA: TGTGCCAGCTCACCAACTGTTGGACAGGGGGCTGGAAACACCATATATTTT.

This clonotype was seen more than once but under ten times. The chain joins TRBV4-3 to TRBJ2-2, with D tentatively TRBD1 (6 bases). Germline loops: CDR1 LGHNA, CDR2 YSLEER. Between the trimmed V and J ends, which lost 2 bases and 2 bases, there was a span of 18 bases. The CDR3 runs to 18 residues. Written as DNA, the CDR3 is TGCGCCAGCAGCCAAAATTGGGTGAGACAGGATAACACCGGGGAGCTGTTTTTT. Translation: CASSQNWVRQDNTGELFF.